This T cell receptor (beta chain) is from a study of T cells in Graves' hyperthyroidism and ophthalmopathy. In the study overall: Peripheral blood samples were taken at initial diagnosis, prior to any treatment.

Notes on the study in general: The model identified upcoming ophthalmopathy a median approximately six months ahead of onset.

This clonotype has just a few counts. Antigen unknown. The authors deemed Graves' hyperthyroidism stable absent ophthalmopathy progression within 18 months. TCR beta CDR3 sequences were amplified from RNA transcripts. A first-round RT-PCR of the TCR CDR3 used the HTBI primer set. Each CDR3 protein gets one entry after TCRdb re-called the multiplex PCR reads with MiXCR. The repertoire holds over 200,000 distinct CDR3 sequences, 15% to 20% seen once, with 44% in the top ten. The CDR3 extends over 13 amino acids. Deletions cut 6 bases from V and 2 bases from J, with 10 bases between. From germline, CDR1 is SQVTM and CDR2 ANQGSEA.

The specimen sequenced was blood. This TCR was recovered from a man aged 40-49 years with Graves' hyperthyroidism. This chain joins TRBV29-1 and TRBJ1-4, with a tentative D call TRBD1 (5 bases). The CDR3 region has the DNA TGCAGCGTGGGGCGGGGGACTAATGAAAAACTGTTTTTT. This sequence encodes CSVGRGTNEKLFF.